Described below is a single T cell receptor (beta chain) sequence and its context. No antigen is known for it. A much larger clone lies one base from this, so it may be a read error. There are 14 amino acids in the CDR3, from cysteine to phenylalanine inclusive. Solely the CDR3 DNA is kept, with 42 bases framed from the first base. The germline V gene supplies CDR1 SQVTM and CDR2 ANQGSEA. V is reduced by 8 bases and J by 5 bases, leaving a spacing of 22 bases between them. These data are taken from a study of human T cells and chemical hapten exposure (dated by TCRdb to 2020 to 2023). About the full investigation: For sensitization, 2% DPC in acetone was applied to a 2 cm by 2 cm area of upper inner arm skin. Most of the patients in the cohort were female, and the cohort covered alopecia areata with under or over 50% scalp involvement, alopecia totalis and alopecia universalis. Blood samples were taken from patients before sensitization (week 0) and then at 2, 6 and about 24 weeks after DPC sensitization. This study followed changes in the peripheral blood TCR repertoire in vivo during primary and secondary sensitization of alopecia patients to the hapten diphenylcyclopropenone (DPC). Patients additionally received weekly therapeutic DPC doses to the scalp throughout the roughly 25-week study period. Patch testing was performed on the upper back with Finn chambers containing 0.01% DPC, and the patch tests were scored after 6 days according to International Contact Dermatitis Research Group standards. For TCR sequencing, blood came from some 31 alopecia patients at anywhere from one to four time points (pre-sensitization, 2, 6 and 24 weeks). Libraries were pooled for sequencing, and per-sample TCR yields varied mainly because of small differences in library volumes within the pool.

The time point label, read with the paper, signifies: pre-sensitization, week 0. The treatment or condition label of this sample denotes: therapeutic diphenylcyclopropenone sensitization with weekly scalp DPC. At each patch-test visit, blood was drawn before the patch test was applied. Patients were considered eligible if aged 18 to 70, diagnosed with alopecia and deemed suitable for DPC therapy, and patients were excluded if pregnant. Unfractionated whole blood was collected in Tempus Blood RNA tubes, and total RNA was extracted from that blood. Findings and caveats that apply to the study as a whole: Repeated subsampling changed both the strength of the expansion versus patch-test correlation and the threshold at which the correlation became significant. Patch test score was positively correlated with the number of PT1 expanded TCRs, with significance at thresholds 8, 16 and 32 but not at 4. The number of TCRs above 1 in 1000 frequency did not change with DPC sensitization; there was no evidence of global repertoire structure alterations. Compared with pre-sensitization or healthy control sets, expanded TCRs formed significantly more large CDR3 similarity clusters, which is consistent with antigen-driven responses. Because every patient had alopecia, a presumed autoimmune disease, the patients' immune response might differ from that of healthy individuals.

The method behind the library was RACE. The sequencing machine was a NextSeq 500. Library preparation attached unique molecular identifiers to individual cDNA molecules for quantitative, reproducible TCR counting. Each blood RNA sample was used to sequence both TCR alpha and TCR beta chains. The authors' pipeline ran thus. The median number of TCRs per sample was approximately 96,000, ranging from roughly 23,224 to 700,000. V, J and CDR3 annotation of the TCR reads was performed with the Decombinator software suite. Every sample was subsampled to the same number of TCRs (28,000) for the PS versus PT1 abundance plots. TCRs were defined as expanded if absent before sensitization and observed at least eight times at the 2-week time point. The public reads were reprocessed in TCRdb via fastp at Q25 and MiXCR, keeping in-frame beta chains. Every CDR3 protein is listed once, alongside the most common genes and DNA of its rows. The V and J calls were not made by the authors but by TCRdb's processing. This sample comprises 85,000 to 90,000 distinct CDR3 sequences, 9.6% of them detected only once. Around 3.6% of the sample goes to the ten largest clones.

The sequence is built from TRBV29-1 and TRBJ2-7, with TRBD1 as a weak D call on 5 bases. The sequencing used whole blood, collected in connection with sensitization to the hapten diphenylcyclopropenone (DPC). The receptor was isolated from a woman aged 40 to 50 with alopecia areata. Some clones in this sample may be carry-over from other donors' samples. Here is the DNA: TGCAGCATGTCCCTGGCAGGGATGACCCACGAGCAGTACTTC. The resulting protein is CSMSLAGMTHEQYF.